These 6 T cell receptor beta chains came from one sample sequenced in a study of T cells in women clearing cervical HPV infection. Libraries were prepared by immunoSEQ multiplex PCR; TCRdb keeps only in-frame clonotypes and omits some of them. This sample lists roughly 30,000 clones; its ten largest clones have 6.8%. The sample was blood buffy coat. The origin of the receptors is a woman aged 18 to 69 with a cervical HPV16 infection that either progressed to CIN3+ or cleared (not recorded which).

On this clone itself: The read is 3 residues too short to cover the CDR3 end, so that end is filled in from the germline J gene. The V gene is TRBV5-1, the J gene TRBJ2-5; a possible D gene is TRBD2 (6 bases). Germline lookup yields CDR1 SGHRS and CDR2 YFSETQ. The CDR3 is made up of 13 amino acids. Between the trimmed V and J ends, which lost 6 bases and 5 bases, there was a span of 14 bases. The CDR3 reads CASKGGVRETQYF. The DNA read from the CDR3 is TGCGCCAGCAAGGGCGGGGTCCGGGAGACC.

A remark on this clone: The read ends 3 residues before the CDR3 terminus; that terminus is restored from the germline J gene. This chain joins TRBV7-9 and TRBJ1-1; a possible D gene is TRBD1 (6 bases). This CDR3 spans 13 amino acids. Trimming shortened V by 9 bases and J by 0 bases, and 11 bases separated the two germline ends. Germline V gene sequence: CDR1 SEHNR, CDR2 FQNEAQ (reference sequence). Incomplete CDR3 DNA: TGTGCCAGTTCGGAGGGGGTGAACACTGAA. Amino acid sequence: CASSEGVNTE. The entire CDR3 reads CASSEGVNTEAFF.

In regard to this clone: The missing CDR3 end, 3 residues past where the read stops, is filled in from the germline J gene. The gene calls are TRBV30 and TRBJ2-3; tentatively, D is TRBD1 (6 bases). The germline V gene encodes CDR1 GTSNPN and CDR2 SVGIG (reference sequence). This CDR3 contains 13 residues. CDR3 DNA (partial): TGTGCCTGGTCCCAGGGGATCCAAGAGACG. The encoded protein is CAWSQGIQET. The entire CDR3 sequence reads CAWSQGIQETQYF.

About this clone itself: The read finishes 3 residues shy of the CDR3 end, and the germline J gene is used to complete it. The rearrangement joins TRBV20-1 to TRBJ1-2; D not resolved. Germline-derived CDR1 and CDR2 are DFQATT and SNEGSKA (reference sequence). The V end lost 2 bases, the J end lost 4 bases, and 14 bases lay between the germline ends. CDR3 length: 14 residues. CDR3 residues: CSARTVQAGYGYTF. The sequenced part of the CDR3 DNA is TGCAGTGCTAGAACCGTCCAAGCCGGCTATGGC.

Comment on this clone: The read gets to within 3 residues of the CDR3 end, and the germline J gene fills in the rest. The chain links TRBV5-6 to TRBJ1-2; D possibly corresponds to TRBD1 (6 bases). V was trimmed by 2 bases and J by 2 bases, leaving 10 bases between them. Germline CDR1 is SGHDT and CDR2 is YYEEEE. The CDR3 loop spans 14 amino acids. This CDR3 is CASSLQGRNYGYTF. The sequenced CDR3 bases are TGTGCCAGCAGCTTACAGGGTAGAAACTATGGC.

In the case of this clone: The CDR3 goes on 3 residues after the read ends, and that part is filled in from the germline J gene. The gene calls are TRBV7-9 and TRBJ2-7; 8 nucleotides match TRBD1. Per germline, CDR1 SEHNR and CDR2 FQNEAQ (reference sequence). This CDR3 has 15 residues. V lost 3 bases to trimming and J lost 3 bases; unmatched junction nucleotides: 7. The CDR3 sequence: CASSLTTGVLYEQYF. The sequenced part of the CDR3 DNA is TGTGCCAGCAGCTTGACGACAGGGGTCCTCTACGAG.